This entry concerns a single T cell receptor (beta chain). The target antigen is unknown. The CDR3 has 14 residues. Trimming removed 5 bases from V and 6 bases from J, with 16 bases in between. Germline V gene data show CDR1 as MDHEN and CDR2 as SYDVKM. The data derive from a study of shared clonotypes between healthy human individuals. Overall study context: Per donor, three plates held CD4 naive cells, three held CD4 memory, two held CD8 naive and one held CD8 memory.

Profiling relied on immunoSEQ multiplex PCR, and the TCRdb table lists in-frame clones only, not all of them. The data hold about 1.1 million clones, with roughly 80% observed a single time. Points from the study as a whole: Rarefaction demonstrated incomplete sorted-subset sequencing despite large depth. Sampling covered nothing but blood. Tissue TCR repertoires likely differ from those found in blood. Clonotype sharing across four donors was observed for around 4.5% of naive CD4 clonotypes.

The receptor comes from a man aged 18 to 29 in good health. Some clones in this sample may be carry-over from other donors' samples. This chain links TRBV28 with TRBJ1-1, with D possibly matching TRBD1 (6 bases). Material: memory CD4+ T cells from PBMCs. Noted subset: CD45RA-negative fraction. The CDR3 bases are TGTGCCAGCAGTCCTCACAGGGCAGGGGCTGAAGCTTTCTTT. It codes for CASSPHRAGAEAFF.